This TCR beta chain was sequenced in a study of identical twins' blood T cells. TCRdb processed the 5' RACE reads anew with MiXCR; each CDR3 protein has one entry. The table has 400,000 or so distinct CDR3 sequences, 25% to 35% seen once. Reared together, all three twin pairs probably met the same infectious agents and vaccines. This clonotype has just a few counts. Germline V CDR1 and CDR2: DFQATT, SNEGSKA (reference sequence). CDR3 length equals 14 residues. The trim removed 4 bases at V and 6 bases at J, leaving 3 bases unmatched. This chain uses TRBV20-1 with TRBJ1-6; TRBD1 matches 10 bases. Material: PBMCs. The clonotype comes from a woman between 18 and 50 years old in good health. CDR3 loop: CSATGTGVNSPLHF. Here the CDR3 DNA reads TGCAGTGCTACAGGGACAGGGGTTAATTCACCCCTCCACTTT.